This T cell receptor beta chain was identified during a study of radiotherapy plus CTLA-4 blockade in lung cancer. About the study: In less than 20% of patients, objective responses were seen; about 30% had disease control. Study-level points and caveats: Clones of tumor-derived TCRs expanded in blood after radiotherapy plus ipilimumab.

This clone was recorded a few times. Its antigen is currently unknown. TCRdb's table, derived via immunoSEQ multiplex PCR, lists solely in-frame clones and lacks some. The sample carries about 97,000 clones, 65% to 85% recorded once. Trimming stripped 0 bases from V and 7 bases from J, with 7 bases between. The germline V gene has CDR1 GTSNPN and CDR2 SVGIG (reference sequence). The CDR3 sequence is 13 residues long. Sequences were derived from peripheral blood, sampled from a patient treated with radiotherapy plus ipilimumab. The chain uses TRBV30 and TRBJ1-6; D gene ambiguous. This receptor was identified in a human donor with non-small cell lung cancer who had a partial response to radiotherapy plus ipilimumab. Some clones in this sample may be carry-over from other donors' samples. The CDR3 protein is CAWSVEFNSPLHF. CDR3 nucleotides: TGTGCCTGGAGTGTGGAGTTCAATTCACCCCTCCACTTT.